The following is a T cell receptor beta chain sequence with its context. Its specificity is not known. The sample belongs to a study of OX40 agonist ivuxolimab in advanced cancers. Study overall: Dose-escalation subjects each had hepatocellular carcinoma, melanoma, renal cell or head and neck cancer. Study-level findings and limits: In general, CD8+ T cells held more expanded clones than CD4+ did, on average. Part of the nonresponder group also had normalized T-cell clonal expansion that was low.

TCRdb's table, derived via immunoSEQ multiplex PCR, lists solely in-frame clones and lacks some. Here the sample spans under 25,000 clones, roughly 84% being singletons. A history of autoimmune disease or systemic immunosuppression excluded patients. The CDR3 is made up of 18 amino acids. After removal of 2 bases from V and 6 bases from J, the junction contained 10 bases not matched to a gene. Germline CDR1 and CDR2: KGHSH and LQKENI. The input for sequencing was CD4+ or CD8+ T cells sorted from blood, taken in a trial of the OX40 agonist ivuxolimab. The clonotype originates from an adult with an advanced solid tumor such as melanoma, head and neck, liver or kidney cancer. The rearrangement joins TRBV18 to TRBJ2-2; TRBD2 agrees at 12 bases. This CDR3 reads CASSPRLAGAGFAGELFF. The CDR3 DNA sequence: TGTGCCAGCTCACCAAGACTAGCGGGAGCCGGTTTCGCCGGGGAGCTGTTTTTT.